The sequence of this T cell receptor beta chain was determined in a study of patients and donors after allogeneic stem cell transplantation. TCRdb reprocessed the RT-PCR reads with MiXCR, giving one entry per CDR3 protein. The sample shows about a million distinct CDR3 sequences, roughly 18% of them seen only once. This clonotype has just a few counts. The clonotype comes from a human donor who was either an allogeneic HSCT recipient or a stem cell or donor lymphocyte infusion donor (not recorded which). It is not recorded whose cells these are; they may come from a transplant donor. Specimen: blood, either unsorted or a sorted T cell fraction (not recorded which).

The CDR3 here is CASSYRNNRGGELFF. The CDR3 DNA is TGTGCCAGCAGTTACAGGAACAATAGGGGCGGGGAGCTGTTTTTT. The chain recombines TRBV6-5 with TRBJ2-2; TRBD1 might be the D (5 bases). The CDR3 extends over 15 amino acids. V was trimmed by 2 bases and J by 7 bases, leaving 14 bases between them. The germline V gene has CDR1 MNHEY and CDR2 SVGAGI.